The rows below give T cell receptor beta chains drawn from one sample of a study of blood T cells in healthy people across ages. TCRdb redid the calling of the 5' RACE reads with MiXCR, one entry per CDR3 protein. Here the sample spans 1.4 million or so distinct CDR3 sequences, roughly 43% being singletons. Material: blood. The receptors stem from a young woman in good health. Each CDR3 is given with its conserved first and last residue. The D gene is left open where the match is weak. A clone size is listed for some rows: how often the clone was seen (once, few, many), or a class if it is expanded.

CDR3 DNA	CDR3 protein	D gene	J gene	V gene	clone size
TGTGCCAGCAGTTTTTTTGCTAGGGAAAAACTGTTTTTT	CASSFFAREKLFF	.	TRBJ1-4	TRBV28	few
TGCAGTGCTAGAGGATTAGCGGGAGGGGATCAGTATTTT	CSARGLAGGDQYF	TRBD2	TRBJ2-3	TRBV20-1	.
TGTGCCAGCAGCTTAATGGGACAGGGGTTACAGCCCCAGCATTTT	CASSLMGQGLQPQHF	TRBD1	TRBJ1-5	TRBV7-8	.
TGTGCCAGCTTCGGACTAGCGGGACGCCAAGAGACCCAGTACTTC	CASFGLAGRQETQYF	TRBD2	TRBJ2-5	TRBV7-8	.
TGTGCCAGCAGCGATACAGGGTTCGGAAACACCATATATTTT	CASSDTGFGNTIYF	.	TRBJ1-3	TRBV12-3/TRBV12-4	.
TGTGCCAGCAGGCCTGGACAGGGGGCGGCCTCTGAAGCTTTCTTT	CASRPGQGAASEAFF	TRBD1	TRBJ1-1	TRBV28	few
TGTGCCAGCAGCTTAGTGCTAGGCAGTGGCACCTTC	CASSLVLGSGTF	.	TRBJ1-2	TRBV7-2	.
TGTGCCAGCAGCACCCCCAAGGACAGGGGACGATATGGCTACACCTTC	CASSTPKDRGRYGYTF	TRBD1	TRBJ1-2	TRBV11-2	few
TGCAGTGCCAGATCACTGGGACTAGCGGGAGGCACAGATACGCAGTATTTT	CSARSLGLAGGTDTQYF	TRBD2	TRBJ2-3	TRBV20-1	.
TGTGCCATCAGTGAGATGGTAGGGGGTAGTAATTCACCCCTCCACTTT	CAISEMVGGSNSPLHF	.	TRBJ1-6	TRBV10-3	.
TGTGCCAGCAGCCGTGATGGGGATGCGACCGGGGAGCTGTTTTTT	CASSRDGDATGELFF	.	TRBJ2-2	TRBV2	.
TGTGCCAGCAGTTACTCGTTACGGTTGAACACTGAAGCTTTCTTT	CASSYSLRLNTEAFF	.	TRBJ1-1	TRBV6-5	.
TGTGCCAGCAGTCCCGGTTTTAAGTCCTTGGAACGTGAAGCTTTCTTT	CASSPGFKSLEREAFF	.	TRBJ1-1	TRBV27	.
TGTGCCAGCATGTCCGGTGCGAACACTGAAGCTTTCTTT	CASMSGANTEAFF	.	TRBJ1-1	TRBV28	few
TGTGCCAGCAGTTTAGGTCAGGTCACTAACTATGGCTACACCTTC	CASSLGQVTNYGYTF	.	TRBJ1-2	TRBV12-3/TRBV12-4	few
TGCAGTACCTCAGGGAGGGGAATTCTCGATGGCTACACCTTC	CSTSGRGILDGYTF	.	TRBJ1-2	TRBV20-1	few
TGCAGCGTCCGTTACGGGGGGGAGACCCAGTACTTC	CSVRYGGETQYF	TRBD2	TRBJ2-5	TRBV29-1	.
TGCAGTGCTAGACCGCTAGCGGGTTCTTTAAATGAGCAGTTCTTC	CSARPLAGSLNEQFF	TRBD2	TRBJ2-1	TRBV20-1	.
TGTGCCAGCCGGTACGAGCAGTACTTC	CASRYEQYF	.	TRBJ2-7	TRBV21-1	.
TGCGCCAGCAGCCGAGGAGACAGGGCGTCCTACGAGCAGTACTTC	CASSRGDRASYEQYF	TRBD1	TRBJ2-7	TRBV4-3	few
TGTGCCACCAACGACAGGGGTCGGGGGCGACCCGGAAACACCATATATTTT	CATNDRGRGRPGNTIYF	TRBD1	TRBJ1-3	TRBV12-3/TRBV12-4	.
TGCAGCGTTCTCGTAAGAGGGGCTGGCTACACCTTC	CSVLVRGAGYTF	.	TRBJ1-2	TRBV29-1	.
TGTGCCAGCAGCCAAGGCGGGAGGGCGTGGAATGAGCAGTTCTTC	CASSQGGRAWNEQFF	TRBD2	TRBJ2-1	TRBV3-1	few
TGCAGTGCTCCCAATAATGGAGCGGGGGGGTTGATGGAAGATACGCAGTATTTT	CSAPNNGAGGLMEDTQYF	TRBD2	TRBJ2-3	TRBV20-1	.
TGCAGCGTTTGTTGGCTAGCGGACTACGATGAGCAGTTCTTC	CSVCWLADYDEQFF	TRBD2	TRBJ2-1	TRBV29-1	.
TGCGCCAGCAGCCAAGATGTTGGGACAGGGCGTTCCTACGAGCAGTACTTC	CASSQDVGTGRSYEQYF	TRBD1	TRBJ2-7	TRBV4-3	few
TGTGCCAGCAGTTACCCCAGCGGGGGGGCCTACAATGAGCAGTTCTTC	CASSYPSGGAYNEQFF	TRBD2	TRBJ2-1	TRBV6-2/TRBV6-3	.
TGTACCAGCAGCTTAGCTAGGACAGGACGAAATTCACCCCTCCACTTT	CTSSLARTGRNSPLHF	TRBD1	TRBJ1-6	TRBV7-2	.
TGCGCCAGCAGCTTGGTAGTGGATTCACCCCTCCACTTT	CASSLVVDSPLHF	.	TRBJ1-6	TRBV5-1	.
TGCAGTGCAATAGGCCCCAGCGGGAGTACCTACAATGAGCAGTTCTTC	CSAIGPSGSTYNEQFF	TRBD2	TRBJ2-1	TRBV20-1	few
TGCGCCAGCAGCCCCGGGACAGGGAATCTCTATGGCTACACCTTC	CASSPGTGNLYGYTF	TRBD1	TRBJ1-2	TRBV4-3	.
TGCAGTGCTCAACAATCAATTGTGCAGTTCTTC	CSAQQSIVQFF	.	TRBJ2-1	TRBV20-1	.
TGTGCCAGCACCATAGCGGGAGGAATCTACGAGCAGTACTTC	CASTIAGGIYEQYF	TRBD2	TRBJ2-7	TRBV6-6	.
TGTGCCAGCAGCGTTGGGGGCTCCTATAATTCACCCCTCCACTTT	CASSVGGSYNSPLHF	.	TRBJ1-6	TRBV9	few
TGTGCCAGCATCATGGGTGGGACAGGGTCCTACGAGCAGTACTTC	CASIMGGTGSYEQYF	TRBD1	TRBJ2-7	TRBV28	few
TGCAGTGCAACCGGGACTAGCGGTAAATACAATGAGCAGTTCTTC	CSATGTSGKYNEQFF	TRBD2	TRBJ2-1	TRBV20-1	.